This T cell receptor beta chain was obtained from a study of cytomegalovirus exposure and HLA in healthy donors. The overall study: Early released data comprised tens of millions of unique TCRs from HLA-typed donors. Findings of the study overall: Productive rates of about 87% or about 30% were seen for most TCR beta V segments in an earlier analysis. A later analysis found most CMV-associated TCR beta chains apparently HLA-restricted. TCR sequences were mostly rare, though some public TCRs occurred in many donors.

Details on this clone: What it binds is not known.

CDR3 length: 13 residues. V was shortened by 4 bases and J by 2 bases, with 8 bases between the two germline ends. Germline CDR1 reads MGHRA; CDR2 reads YSYEKL. PCR amplification relied on 60 Vbeta primers (plus 13 Jbeta primers). Data came from immunoSEQ multiplex PCR; TCRdb stores just in-frame clones and leaves some out. The sample has roughly 160,000 clones, roughly 80% seen once. The sequence came from a male donor in good health and CMV-seropositive. Sequences were obtained from PBMCs. The V call is TRBV4-1, the J call TRBJ1-2, with D hard to call. The DNA for the CDR3 is TGCGCCAGCAGCCCAAGGGAGAACTATGGCTACACCTTC. Translation: CASSPRENYGYTF.